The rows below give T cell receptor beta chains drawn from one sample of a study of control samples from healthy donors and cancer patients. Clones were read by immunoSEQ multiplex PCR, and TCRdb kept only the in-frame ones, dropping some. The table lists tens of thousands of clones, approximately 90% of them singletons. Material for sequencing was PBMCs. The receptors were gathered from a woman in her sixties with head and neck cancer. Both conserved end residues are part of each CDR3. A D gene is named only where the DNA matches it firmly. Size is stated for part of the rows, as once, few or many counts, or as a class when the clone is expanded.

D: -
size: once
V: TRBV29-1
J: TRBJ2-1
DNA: TGCAGCGTTGATGCCAAGGCCCTTCAGTTCTTC
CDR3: CSVDAKALQFF

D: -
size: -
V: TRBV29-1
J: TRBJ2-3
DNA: TGCAGCGTTGAAGATGGCAGAAGCCCCACAGATACGCAGTATTTT
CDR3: CSVEDGRSPTDTQYF

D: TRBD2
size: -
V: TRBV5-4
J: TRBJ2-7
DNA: TGTGCCAGCAGCCGAGGACCCGCGGGAGTAGGCGAGCAGTACTTC
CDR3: CASSRGPAGVGEQYF

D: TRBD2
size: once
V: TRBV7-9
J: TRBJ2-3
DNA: TGTGCCAGCAGACCAGCGGGAGGAAGTACAGATACGCAGTATTTT
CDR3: CASRPAGGSTDTQYF

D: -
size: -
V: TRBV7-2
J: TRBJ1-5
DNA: TGTGCCAGCAGCCATGGAATGTACGATAGCAATCAGCCCCAGCATTTT
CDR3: CASSHGMYDSNQPQHF

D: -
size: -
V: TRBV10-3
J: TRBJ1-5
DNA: TGTGCCACGGGAGCTGTAACGGATAGCAATCAGCCCCAGCATTTT
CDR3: CATGAVTDSNQPQHF

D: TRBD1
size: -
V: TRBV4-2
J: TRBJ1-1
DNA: TGTGCCAGCAGCCTACGGACAGGGACAAACACTGAAGCTTTCTTT
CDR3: CASSLRTGTNTEAFF

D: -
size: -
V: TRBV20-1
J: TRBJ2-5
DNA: TGCATTCTCTCTAATCAAGAGACCCAGTACTTC
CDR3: CILSNQETQYF

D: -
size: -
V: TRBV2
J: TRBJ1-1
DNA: TGTGCCAGCAGGAGAAGTGAGGGTGCTGACACTGAAGCTTTCTTT
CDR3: CASRRSEGADTEAFF

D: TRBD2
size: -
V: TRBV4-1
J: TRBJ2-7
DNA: TGCGCCAGCAGCCAAGAAGGGCAAACTAGCGGGAGGCTCACCTACGAGCAGTACTTC
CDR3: CASSQEGQTSGRLTYEQYF

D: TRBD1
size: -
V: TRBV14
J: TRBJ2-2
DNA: TGTGCCAGCAGCCAACCGGGACAGGGACGGGTTGGCGGGGAGCTGTTTTTT
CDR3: CASSQPGQGRVGGELFF

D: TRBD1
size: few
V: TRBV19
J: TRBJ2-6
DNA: TGTGCCAGCTCAGGGGGCGAGGTTTCAGGGGCCAACGTCCTGACTTTC
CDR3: CASSGGEVSGANVLTF

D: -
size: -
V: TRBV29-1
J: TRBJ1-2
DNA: TGCAGCGTTGCACCGGGACTCGACTATGGCTACACCTTC
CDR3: CSVAPGLDYGYTF

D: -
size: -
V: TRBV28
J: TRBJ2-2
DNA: TGTGCCAGCAGGGACATAAACACCGGGGAGCTGTTTTTT
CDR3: CASRDINTGELFF

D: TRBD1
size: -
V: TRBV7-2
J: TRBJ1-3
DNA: TGTGCCAGCAGCCCGACAGGGTCCAGAAACACCATATATTTT
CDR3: CASSPTGSRNTIYF

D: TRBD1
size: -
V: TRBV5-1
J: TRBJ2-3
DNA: TGCGCCAGCAGCTTGGCCACGGGACAGAGCACAGATACGCAGTATTTT
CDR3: CASSLATGQSTDTQYF

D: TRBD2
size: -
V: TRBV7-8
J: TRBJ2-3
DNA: TGTGCCAGCAGCCGAGAGCGGGAGCCCTCGGTAGATACGCAGTATTTT
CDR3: CASSREREPSVDTQYF

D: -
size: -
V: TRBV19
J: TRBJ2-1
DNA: TGTGCCAGTAGTCCCATACGAACGAGGAATGAGCAGTTCTTC
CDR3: CASSPIRTRNEQFF

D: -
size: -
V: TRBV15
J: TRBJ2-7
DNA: TGTGCCACCAGCAGAGCCCGGAGCTCCTACGAGCAGTACTTC
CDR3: CATSRARSSYEQYF

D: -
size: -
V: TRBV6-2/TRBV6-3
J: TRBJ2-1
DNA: TGTGCCAGCAGTTACATTAACCCCAATGAGCAGTTCTTC
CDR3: CASSYINPNEQFF

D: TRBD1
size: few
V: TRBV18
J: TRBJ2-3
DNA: TGTGCCAGCTCATCGGCCGGGACAGGGGCGACAGATACGCAGTATTTT
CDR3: CASSSAGTGATDTQYF

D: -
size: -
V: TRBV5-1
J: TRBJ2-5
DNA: TGCGCCAGCAGCTCCTCAGGGGAGACCCAGTACTTC
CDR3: CASSSSGETQYF

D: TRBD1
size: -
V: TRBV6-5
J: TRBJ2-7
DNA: TGTGCCAGCGGGGGACAGAACTCCTACGAGCAGTACTTC
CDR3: CASGGQNSYEQYF

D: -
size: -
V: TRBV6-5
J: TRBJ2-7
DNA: TGTGCCAGCAGCCGCGCGGGACAGTACTACGAGCAGTACTTC
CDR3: CASSRAGQYYEQYF

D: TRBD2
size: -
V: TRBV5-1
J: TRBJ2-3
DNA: TGCGCCAGCACGGCTAGCGGGGCCCGCGCAGATACGCAGTATTTT
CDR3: CASTASGARADTQYF

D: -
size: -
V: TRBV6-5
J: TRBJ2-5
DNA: TGTGCCCTCTCGGGCAGCCAAGAGACCCAGTACTTC
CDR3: CALSGSQETQYF

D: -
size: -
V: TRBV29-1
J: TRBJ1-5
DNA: TGCAGCGTGCAAGAAAATAGCAATCAGCCCCAGCATTTT
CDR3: CSVQENSNQPQHF